The source of this TCR beta chain is a study of siplizumab effects on memory and regulatory T cells. Overall study findings and caveats: Assignment of a naive or memory phenotype failed for roughly 75-95% of the proliferating CD4+ or CD8+ clones. Siplizumab produced a significant reduction in alloreactive sequences that were traceable to unstimulated CD4+ memory cells. On average, about 70% of mappable alloreactive CD4+ clones were Treg-derived under siplizumab, against 26.9% in controls.

Germline loops: CDR1 KGHSH, CDR2 LQKENI. The CDR3 covers 15 residues. Trimming stripped 2 bases from V and 7 bases from J, with 12 bases between. Of note for this clone: Its matching antigen is unknown.

Roughly 10^5 TCR templates per sample were sequenced. This table comes from immunoSEQ multiplex PCR, and its TCRdb copy is limited to in-frame clones, with some not included. The sample has around 120,000 clones, approximately 94% seen once. The sequenced material came from non-Treg CD4+ T cells sorted from blood. This TCR was recovered from a human donor in good health. This sequence joins TRBV18 and TRBJ1-6; no clear D gene. CDR3 nucleotides: TGTGCCAGCTCACCAAATGTCGTACAAAATTCACCCCTCCACTTT. It translates to CASSPNVVQNSPLHF. The whole variable domain, filled in from reference TRBV18 and TRBJ1-6, reads NAGVMQNPRHLVRRRGQEARLRCSPMKGHSHVYWYRQLPEEGLKFMVYLQKENIIDESGMPKERFSAEFPKEGPSILRIQQVVRGDSAAYFCASSPNVVQNSPLHFGNGTRLTVT.